Following are 3 T cell receptor beta chains from one sample sequenced in a study of T cell responses to AZD1222 COVID-19 vaccine. Profiling relied on immunoSEQ multiplex PCR, and the TCRdb table lists in-frame clones only, not all of them. The data hold 150,000 or so clones, with 90% observed a single time. The specimen was peripheral blood, collected 28 days after the second AZD1222 dose. Receptors were obtained from an adult who received the AZD1222 COVID-19 vaccine.

The rearrangement uses TRBV6-5 and TRBJ1-6; possibly TRBD1 for D (5 bases). Germline CDR1 reads MNHEY; CDR2 reads SVGAGI. The CDR3 has 15 residues. The germline V and J ends were trimmed by 4 bases and 6 bases, with 13 bases remaining between them. CDR3 in amino acids: CASSSHDSPNSPLHF. In DNA form, the CDR3 reads TGTGCCAGCAGTTCCCATGACAGTCCTAATTCACCCCTCCACTTT.

The table lists this clone with a count of one. The chain combines TRBV30 with TRBJ1-2; unclear D gene. Trimming cost V 2 bases and J 6 bases, with 10 bases left between them. This CDR3 spans 12 amino acids. Per germline, CDR1 GTSNPN and CDR2 SVGIG (reference sequence). DNA of the CDR3: TGTGCCTGGAGTTGGGGAGCTAATGGCTACACCTTC. This gives the protein CAWSWGANGYTF.

Only a few counts were recorded for this clone. J is TRBJ1-2 and V is TRBV6-5; unclear D gene. Germline CDR1 and CDR2: MNHEY and SVGAGI. The CDR3 has 15 amino acids. V was cut by 6 bases and J by 3 bases, with 17 bases left in between. CDR3 nucleotides: TGTGCCAGCAGCCCGCGAACAATCAAGGACTATGGCTACACCTTC. It is translated as CASSPRTIKDYGYTF.